These 21 T cell receptor beta chains came from one sample sequenced in a study of CD8 T cells in Susac syndrome. Reverse transcription of about 0.45 to 1 ug RNA was carried out with random hexamers. Via MiXCR, TCRdb re-called the immunoSEQ multiplex PCR reads, giving one row per CDR3 protein. Altogether around 190,000 distinct CDR3 sequences are present, roughly 96% being singletons, with the ten largest covering about 0.15%. Input material: CD8+ T cells from PBMCs. These receptor sequences come from a human donor with multiple sclerosis.

The chain is built from TRBV27 and TRBJ2-7; TRBD1 agrees at 9 bases. The V gene's germline CDR1 is MNHEY and CDR2 SMNVEV (reference sequence). Trimming at V came to 2 bases and at J to 6 bases, leaving 8 bases not matched to a gene. The length of the CDR3 is 15 residues. CDR3 coding DNA: TGTGCCAGCAGTTTAGGGGACAGGGCCCCCCTCGAGCAGTACTTC. It specifies CASSLGDRAPLEQYF.

This sequence joins TRBV9 and TRBJ2-3; 10 nucleotides match TRBD2. The CDR3 extends over 16 amino acids. CDR1 and CDR2 (germline): SGDLS, YYNGEE. V lost 0 bases, J lost 3 bases, and 4 bases stayed unmatched. This CDR3 is CASSVGASGSTDTQYF. CDR3 nucleotide sequence: TGTGCCAGCAGCGTAGGGGCTAGCGGGAGTACAGATACGCAGTATTTT.

The V call is TRBV30, the J call TRBJ2-5; D remains unclear. V dropped 0 bases and J dropped 1 base, with 9 bases sitting between them. This CDR3 is built from 14 residues. Germline CDR1 and CDR2: GTSNPN and SVGIG (reference sequence). The CDR3 reads CAWSVLQPQETQYF. The CDR3 coding sequence is TGTGCCTGGAGTGTTTTACAGCCCCAAGAGACCCAGTACTTC.

CDR3 coding DNA: TGTGCCAGCAGCTTGGTAGACGACATTTCCTATGGCTACACCTTC. Amino acids: CASSLVDDISYGYTF. The rearrangement uses TRBV5-6 and TRBJ1-2; D is undetermined. CDR1 and CDR2 from the germline V gene are SGHDT and YYEEEE. V was shortened by 0 bases and J by 4 bases, with 13 bases between the two germline ends. This CDR3 comprises 15 residues.

The chain couples TRBV29-1 to TRBJ1-1; 8 positions match TRBD1. The V gene's germline CDR1 is SQVTM and CDR2 ANQGSEA. This CDR3 is 15 amino acids long. Trimming at V came to 6 bases and at J to 0 bases, leaving 9 bases not matched to a gene. This CDR3 is CSVLGQGVMNTEAFF. The CDR3 nucleotides are TGCAGCGTCTTAGGACAGGGTGTTATGAACACTGAAGCTTTCTTT.

The V gene is TRBV9, the J gene TRBJ2-7; D may be TRBD1 (6 bases). Germline-derived CDR1 and CDR2 are SGDLS and YYNGEE. This CDR3 contains 16 residues. Deletions cut 4 bases from V and 1 base from J, with 18 bases between. The chain's CDR3 is CASSTRDTFPSYEQYF. CDR3 coding DNA: TGTGCCAGCAGCACGAGGGACACTTTCCCGTCCTACGAGCAGTACTTC.

The chain couples TRBV29-1 to TRBJ1-2; D is ambiguous. V lost 3 bases, J lost 7 bases, and 15 bases lay in between. Looked up from germline, CDR1 is SQVTM and CDR2 is ANQGSEA. CDR3 size: 13 residues. CDR3 nucleotide sequence: TGCAGCGTTGACGCTGCACGGTTCGGTGGCTACACCTTC. Residues: CSVDAARFGGYTF.

CDR3 in amino acids: CASSSAPVNTEAFF. For the CDR3, the DNA is TGTGCCAGCAGTTCGGCCCCGGTGAACACTGAAGCTTTCTTT. V and J are TRBV12-3 or TRBV12-4 and TRBJ1-1; no clear D gene. CDR3 length: 14 amino acids. V lost 4 bases, J lost 0 bases, and 9 bases lay in between.

V and J are TRBV20-1 and TRBJ2-5, with 13 positions matching TRBD2. V shed 7 bases and J 5 bases; nucleotides not matched to a gene: 16. The CDR3 spans 17 residues. The germline V gene encodes CDR1 DFQATT and CDR2 SNEGSKA (reference sequence). CDR3 sequence reads: CSGEGGLAGPSGETQYF. CDR3 nucleotide sequence: TGCAGTGGGGAGGGGGGACTAGCGGGACCAAGCGGGGAGACCCAGTACTTC.

J is TRBJ2-1 and V is TRBV23-1; TRBD1 might be the D (6 bases). TRBV23-1 belongs to the ORF category, with a function that is uncertain. There are 14 residues in the CDR3. V lost 3 bases to trimming and J lost 5 bases, with 11 bases between them. The CDR3 DNA is TGCGCCAGCAGTCAGGGGGCAAGGCACAATGAGCAGTTCTTC. It yields the protein CASSQGARHNEQFF.

V and J are TRBV20-1 and TRBJ2-1; 8 bases map to TRBD1. The trim removed 0 bases at V and 3 bases at J, leaving 7 bases unmatched. CDR1 DFQATT and CDR2 SNEGSKA come from the germline V gene (reference sequence). The CDR3 has 16 residues. CDR3 residues: CSARDETGAHYNEQFF. DNA of the CDR3: TGCAGTGCTAGAGATGAGACAGGGGCGCACTACAATGAGCAGTTCTTC.

This clonotype was detected only once. The chain has TRBV12-3 or TRBV12-4 and TRBJ1-2, with D possibly TRBD1 on 5 matching bases. The CDR3 has 11 residues. The ends were cut back, 8 bases at V and 8 bases at J, with 12 bases in the middle. The CDR3 DNA is TGTGCCAGCTTTGCGTCAGGGGGCTACACCTTC. Its translation: CASFASGGYTF.

This sequence joins TRBV1 and TRBJ1-4. TRBV1 is classified as a pseudogene. This CDR3 has 14 residues. CDR3 residues: CTSSQDGQLLKLFF. The DNA of the CDR3 is TGCACCAGCAGCCAAGATGGCCAACTCCTAAAACTGTTTTTT.

J is TRBJ1-1 and V is TRBV15; 7 bases map to TRBD1. Losses at the gene ends were 5 bases for V and 3 bases for J; bases not matched to a gene: 9. This CDR3 contains 15 residues. Germline-derived CDR1 and CDR2 are LNHNV and YYDKDF (reference sequence). The CDR3 loop reads CATSSGRGLDTEAFF. CDR3 in DNA: TGTGCCACCAGCTCAGGGAGGGGGCTGGACACTGAAGCTTTCTTT.

The rearrangement links TRBV29-1 to TRBJ1-2; D possibly corresponds to TRBD1 (6 bases). In germline, CDR1 is SQVTM, CDR2 ANQGSEA. Trimming cost V 1 base and J 4 bases, with 13 bases left between them. CDR3 length: 14 amino acids. CDR3 bases: TGCAGCGTTGAAGGGCTGGGGGCGGGCTATGGCTACACCTTC. Residues: CSVEGLGAGYGYTF.

The gene calls are TRBV13 and TRBJ2-1, with a possible D match to TRBD1 (6 bases). V was pared by 5 bases and J by 8 bases, with 16 bases between. This CDR3 region has 14 residues. Germline V lookup: CDR1 PRHDT, CDR2 FYEKMQ (reference sequence). The CDR3 DNA reads as TGTGCCAGCAGCCCGACAGGTACCTCCGATGAGCAGTTCTTC. This translates into CASSPTGTSDEQFF.

The chain combines TRBV27 with TRBJ2-7; the D gene is possibly TRBD1 (6 bases). Looked up from germline, CDR1 is MNHEY and CDR2 is SMNVEV (reference sequence). V lost 6 bases, J lost 4 bases, and 13 bases lay in between. The CDR3 length is 13 residues. Written as DNA, the CDR3 is TGTGCCAGCAGCCCAGGGGAATTTTACGAGCAGTACTTC. Translated, it gives CASSPGEFYEQYF.

The chain uses TRBV27 and TRBJ2-5; D gene ambiguous. Looked up from germline, CDR1 is MNHEY and CDR2 is SMNVEV (reference sequence). The CDR3 consists of 9 residues. Trimming removed 11 bases from V and 3 bases from J, with 4 bases in between. The CDR3 region has the DNA TGTGCCCTCGAAGAGACCCAGTACTTC. It translates to CALEETQYF.

The V call is TRBV14, the J call TRBJ2-7; 10 nucleotides align to TRBD1. The CDR3 runs to 14 residues. V shed 6 bases and J 2 bases; nucleotides not matched to a gene: 4. Germline lookup yields CDR1 SGHDN and CDR2 FVKESK. The CDR3 here is CASSIGTGAYEQYF. For the CDR3, the DNA is TGTGCCAGCAGTATCGGGACAGGGGCCTACGAGCAGTACTTC.

The CDR3: CASSDPGLSLQETQYF. The CDR3 DNA reads as TGTGCCAGCAGCGACCCGGGGCTCTCACTCCAAGAGACCCAGTACTTC. The chain recombines TRBV5-4 with TRBJ2-5; D tentatively reads TRBD1 or TRBD2 (5 bases each). Germline V gives CDR1 SGHNT, CDR2 YYREEE (reference sequence). V lost 4 bases and J 1 base, leaving 17 bases between the germline ends. The CDR3 is 16 residues long. Variable domain in full (rest from reference TRBV5-4 and TRBJ2-5): ETGVTQSPTHLIKTRGQQVTLRCSSQSGHNTVSWYQQALGQGPQFIFQYYREEENGRGNFPPRFSGLQFPNYSSELNVNALELDDSALYLCASSDPGLSLQETQYFGPGTRLLVL.

This clonotype was seen a single time. The gene calls are TRBV2 and TRBJ2-1; TRBD2 agrees at 11 bases. The CDR3 is made up of 14 amino acids. V was pared by 6 bases and J by 8 bases, with 6 bases of the junction left unmatched. The germline CDR1 and CDR2 sequences are SNHLY and FYNNEI. CDR3 sequence: CASRASGGSYEQFF. The CDR3 nucleotides are TGTGCCAGCAGGGCTAGCGGGGGGAGTTATGAGCAGTTCTTC.